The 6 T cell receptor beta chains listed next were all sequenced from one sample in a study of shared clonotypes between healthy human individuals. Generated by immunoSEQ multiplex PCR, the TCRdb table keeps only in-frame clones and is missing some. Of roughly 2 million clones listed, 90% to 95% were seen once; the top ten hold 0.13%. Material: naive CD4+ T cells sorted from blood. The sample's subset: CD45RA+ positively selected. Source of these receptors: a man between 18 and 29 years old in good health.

CDR3 protein: CAWMGQGNTEAFF. In DNA, the CDR3 is TGTGCCTGGATGGGACAGGGGAACACTGAAGCTTTCTTT. The rearrangement links TRBV30 to TRBJ1-1, with 9 bases matching TRBD1. V gave up 4 bases and J gave up 1 base; unmatched junction bases: 1. CDR3 length: 13 residues. Germline assignment: CDR1 GTSNPN and CDR2 SVGIG (reference sequence).

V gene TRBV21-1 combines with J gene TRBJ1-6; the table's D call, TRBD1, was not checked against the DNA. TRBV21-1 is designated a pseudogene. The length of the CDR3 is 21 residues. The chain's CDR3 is CASSKRRDGEQGGSYNSPLHF. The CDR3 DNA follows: TGTGCCAGCAGCAAAAGGCGGGATGGTGAACAGGGGGGTTCCTATAATTCACCCCTCCACTTT.

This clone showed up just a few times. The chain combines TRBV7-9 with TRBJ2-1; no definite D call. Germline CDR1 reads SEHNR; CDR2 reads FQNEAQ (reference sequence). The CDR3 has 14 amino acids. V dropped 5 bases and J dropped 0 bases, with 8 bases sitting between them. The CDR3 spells CASSTTYSYNEQFF. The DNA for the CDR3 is TGTGCCAGCAGCACGACTTACTCCTACAATGAGCAGTTCTTC.

The CDR3 reads CASSSSGTGNTEAFF. CDR3 sequence (DNA): TGTGCCAGCAGTTCTTCCGGGACGGGGAACACTGAAGCTTTCTTT. The chain uses TRBV27 and TRBJ1-1; D is possibly TRBD1 (5 bases). V was cut by 4 bases and J by 1 base, with 13 bases left in between. The CDR3 contains 15 residues. Germline V gene sequence: CDR1 MNHEY, CDR2 SMNVEV (reference sequence).

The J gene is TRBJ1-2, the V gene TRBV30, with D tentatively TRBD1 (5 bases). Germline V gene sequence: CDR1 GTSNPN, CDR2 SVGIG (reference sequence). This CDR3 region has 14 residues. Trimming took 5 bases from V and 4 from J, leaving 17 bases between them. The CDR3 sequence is CAWWDQGVTYGYTF. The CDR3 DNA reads TGTGCCTGGTGGGATCAGGGAGTTACCTATGGCTACACCTTC.

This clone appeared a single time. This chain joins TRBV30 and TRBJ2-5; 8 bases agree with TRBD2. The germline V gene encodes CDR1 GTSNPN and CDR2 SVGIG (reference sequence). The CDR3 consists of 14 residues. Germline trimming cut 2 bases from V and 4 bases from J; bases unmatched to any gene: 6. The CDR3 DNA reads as TGTGCCTGGAGTAGAACTAGCGGAGTAGAGACCCAGTACTTC. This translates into CAWSRTSGVETQYF.